The 8 T cell receptor beta chains reported below all come from one sample, sequenced in a study of T-cell memory formation after mild COVID-19 (dated by TCRdb to 2020 to 2023). Library construction relied on 5' RACE. Instrument used: Illumina NovaSeq 6000. In TCRdb, the public reads were trimmed at Q25 with fastp and aligned with MiXCR, with productive beta chains retained. Rows with a matching CDR3 protein are joined into one entry that keeps the most common DNA and genes. The sample table records around 510,000 distinct CDR3 sequences; about 20% of these occur just once. The top ten clonotypes cover roughly 8.3% of the sample. What was sequenced was PBMCs or a T cell subset sorted from them (not recorded which). All receptors come from an adult woman who had mild COVID-19 (a few samples of this study predate the infection). The sample titles of this study are shuffled in the database, so cell type and time point are left out; the donor was told from shared clones.

This clonotype was counted a few times. The chain joins TRBV7-3 to TRBJ2-1; TRBD2 aligns across 13 bases. V was pared by 5 bases and J by 5 bases, with 3 bases of the junction left unmatched. CDR1 is SGHTA and CDR2 is FQGTGA in the germline V gene. This CDR3 region has 15 residues. CDR3 coding DNA: TGTGCCAGCAGCCTGACTAGCGGGGGGAACAATGAGCAGTTCTTC. Translation: CASSLTSGGNNEQFF.

J is TRBJ2-1 and V is TRBV5-5; 10 bases are a match to TRBD2. Germline lookup yields CDR1 SGHKS and CDR2 YYEKEE (reference sequence). CDR3 length equals 18 residues. V shed 4 bases, J shed 4 bases, and the junction held 14 bases outside the gene matches. The CDR3 sequence: CASSPEKMGLALYNEQFF. CDR3 DNA: TGTGCCAGCAGCCCGGAAAAGATGGGACTAGCGTTATACAATGAGCAGTTCTTC.

J is TRBJ2-1 and V is TRBV3-1; 7 bases match TRBD2. Germline-derived CDR1 and CDR2 are LGHDT and YNNKEL (reference sequence). The CDR3 consists of 17 residues. Trimming at V came to 0 bases and at J to 3 bases, leaving 8 bases not matched to a gene. CDR3: CASSQDGTSVNYNEQFF. The CDR3 coding sequence is TGTGCCAGCAGCCAAGATGGAACTAGCGTGAACTACAATGAGCAGTTCTTC.

This clonotype was found a few times. This chain links TRBV10-3 with TRBJ1-1; D is unresolved. In germline, CDR1 is ENHRY, CDR2 SYGVKD. The CDR3 length is 13 residues. The V and J ends lost 7 bases and 3 bases respectively, with 12 bases between them. DNA of the CDR3: TGTGCCATCACACCCAGCGGGCACACTGAAGCTTTCTTT. It yields the protein CAITPSGHTEAFF.

The chain combines TRBV5-6 with TRBJ1-2; 7 nucleotides align to TRBD1. J lost 5 bases, V lost 1 base, and 2 bases had no gene match. The CDR3 consists of 13 residues. In germline, CDR1 is SGHDT, CDR2 YYEEEE. CDR3: CASSLLQGYGYTF. Here the CDR3 DNA reads TGTGCCAGCAGCTTGCTACAGGGGTATGGCTACACCTTC.

The V gene is TRBV7-9, the J gene TRBJ2-1; D gene ambiguous. The CDR3 covers 16 residues. Trimming shortened V by 3 bases and J by 4 bases, and 16 bases separated the two germline ends. The germline V gene has CDR1 SEHNR and CDR2 FQNEAQ (reference sequence). The CDR3 DNA reads as TGTGCCAGCAGCTTCCCTCCCAGGACGGTATACAATGAGCAGTTCTTC. It specifies CASSFPPRTVYNEQFF.

This chain connects TRBV12-3 or TRBV12-4 to TRBJ1-4; 10 bases fit TRBD1. V was clipped by 6 bases and J by 2 bases; unmatched bases: 6. The CDR3 has 16 residues. The CDR3 nucleotides read TGTGCCAGCAGCCGGAGACAGGGGGCGACTAATGAAAAACTGTTTTTT. Translation gives CASSRRQGATNEKLFF.

The V gene is TRBV3-1, the J gene TRBJ1-1, with D unclear. Deletions cut 4 bases from V and 1 base from J, with 10 bases between. The germline gives CDR1 LGHDT, CDR2 YNNKEL (reference sequence). The CDR3 consists of 14 residues. In DNA, the CDR3 is TGTGCCAGCAGCCCTACTTACAAGAACACTGAAGCTTTCTTT. This encodes CASSPTYKNTEAFF.